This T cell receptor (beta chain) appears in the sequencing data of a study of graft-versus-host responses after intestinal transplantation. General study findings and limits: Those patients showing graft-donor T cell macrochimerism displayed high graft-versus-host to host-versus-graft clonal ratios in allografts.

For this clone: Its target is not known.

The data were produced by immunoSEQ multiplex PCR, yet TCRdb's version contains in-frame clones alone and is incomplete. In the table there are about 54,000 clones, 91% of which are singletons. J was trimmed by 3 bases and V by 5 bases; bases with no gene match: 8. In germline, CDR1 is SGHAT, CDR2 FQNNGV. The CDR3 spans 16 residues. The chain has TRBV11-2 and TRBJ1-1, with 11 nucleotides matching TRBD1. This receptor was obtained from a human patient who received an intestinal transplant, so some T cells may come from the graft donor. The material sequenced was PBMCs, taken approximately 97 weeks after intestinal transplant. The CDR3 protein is CASSPWDRGRDTEAFF. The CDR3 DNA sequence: TGTGCCAGCAGCCCCTGGGACAGGGGGAGGGACACTGAAGCTTTCTTT.